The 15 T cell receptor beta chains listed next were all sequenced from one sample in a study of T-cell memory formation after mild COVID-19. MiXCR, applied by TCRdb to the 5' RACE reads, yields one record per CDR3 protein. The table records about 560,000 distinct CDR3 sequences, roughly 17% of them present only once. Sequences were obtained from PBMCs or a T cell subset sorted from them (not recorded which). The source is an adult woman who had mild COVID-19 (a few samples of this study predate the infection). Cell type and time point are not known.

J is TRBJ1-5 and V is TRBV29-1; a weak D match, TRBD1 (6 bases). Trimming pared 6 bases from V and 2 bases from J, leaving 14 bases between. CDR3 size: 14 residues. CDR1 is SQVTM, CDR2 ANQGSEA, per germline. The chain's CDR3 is CSVGGAYGNQPQHF. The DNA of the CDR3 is TGCAGCGTGGGGGGGGCTTATGGCAATCAGCCCCAGCATTTT.

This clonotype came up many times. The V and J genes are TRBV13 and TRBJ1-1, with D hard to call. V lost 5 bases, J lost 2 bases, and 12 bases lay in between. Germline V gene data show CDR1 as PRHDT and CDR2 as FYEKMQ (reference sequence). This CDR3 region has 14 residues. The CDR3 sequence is CASSPGWGNTEAFF. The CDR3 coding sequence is TGTGCCAGCAGCCCTGGCTGGGGTAACACTGAAGCTTTCTTT. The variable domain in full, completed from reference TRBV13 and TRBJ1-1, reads AAGVIQSPRHLIKEKRETATLKCYPIPRHDTVYWYQQGPGQDPQFLISFYEKMQSDKGSIPDRFSAQQFSDYHSELNMSSLELGDSALYFCASSPGWGNTEAFFGQGTRLTVV.

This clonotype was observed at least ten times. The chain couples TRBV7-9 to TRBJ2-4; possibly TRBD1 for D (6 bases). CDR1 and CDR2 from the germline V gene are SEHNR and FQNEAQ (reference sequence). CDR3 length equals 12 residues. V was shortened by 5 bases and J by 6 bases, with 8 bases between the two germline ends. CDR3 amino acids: CASSPDRNIQYF. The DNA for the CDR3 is TGTGCCAGCAGCCCGGACAGAAACATTCAGTACTTC.

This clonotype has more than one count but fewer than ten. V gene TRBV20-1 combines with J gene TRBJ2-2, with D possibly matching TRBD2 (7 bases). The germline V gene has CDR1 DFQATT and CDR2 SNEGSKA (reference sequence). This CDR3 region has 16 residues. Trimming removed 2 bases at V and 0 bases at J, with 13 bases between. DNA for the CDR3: TGCAGTGCTAGAAAAAGGGGGGGAACGAACACCGGGGAGCTGTTTTTT. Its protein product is CSARKRGGTNTGELFF.

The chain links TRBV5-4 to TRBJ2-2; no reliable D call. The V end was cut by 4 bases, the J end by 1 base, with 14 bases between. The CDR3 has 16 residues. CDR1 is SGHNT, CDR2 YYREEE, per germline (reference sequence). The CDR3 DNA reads TGTGCCAGCAGCATGGACGGAGCCTTGAACACCGGGGAGCTGTTTTTT. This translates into CASSMDGALNTGELFF. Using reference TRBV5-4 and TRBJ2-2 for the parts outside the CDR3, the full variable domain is ETGVTQSPTHLIKTRGQQVTLRCSSQSGHNTVSWYQQALGQGPQFIFQYYREEENGRGNFPPRFSGLQFPNYSSELNVNALELDDSALYLCASSMDGALNTGELFFGEGSRLTVL.

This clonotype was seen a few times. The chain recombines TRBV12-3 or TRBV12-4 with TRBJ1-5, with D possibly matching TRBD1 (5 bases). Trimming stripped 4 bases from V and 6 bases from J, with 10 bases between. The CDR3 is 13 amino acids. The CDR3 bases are TGTGCCAGCAGTTGGGGGTTTGGTCAGCCCCAGCATTTT. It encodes CASSWGFGQPQHF.

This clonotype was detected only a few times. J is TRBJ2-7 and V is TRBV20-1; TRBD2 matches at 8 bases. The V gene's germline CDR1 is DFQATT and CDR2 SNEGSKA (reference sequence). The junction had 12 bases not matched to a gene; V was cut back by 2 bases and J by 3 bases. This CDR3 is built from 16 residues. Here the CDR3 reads CSARTKGREVHYEQYF. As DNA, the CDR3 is TGCAGTGCTAGAACCAAGGGGCGGGAGGTTCACTACGAGCAGTACTTC.

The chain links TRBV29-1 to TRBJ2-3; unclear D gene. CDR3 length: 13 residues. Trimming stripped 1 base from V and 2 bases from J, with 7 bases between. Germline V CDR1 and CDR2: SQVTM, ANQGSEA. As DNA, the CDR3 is TGCAGCGTTGAAGGAGCCCCCACAGATACGCAGTATTTT. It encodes CSVEGAPTDTQYF.

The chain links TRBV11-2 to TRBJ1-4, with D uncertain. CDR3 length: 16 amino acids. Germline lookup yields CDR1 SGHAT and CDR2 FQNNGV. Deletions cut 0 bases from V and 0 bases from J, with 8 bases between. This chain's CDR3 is CASSLEFASTNEKLFF. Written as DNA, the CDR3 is TGTGCCAGCAGCTTAGAGTTTGCCTCAACTAATGAAAAACTGTTTTTT.

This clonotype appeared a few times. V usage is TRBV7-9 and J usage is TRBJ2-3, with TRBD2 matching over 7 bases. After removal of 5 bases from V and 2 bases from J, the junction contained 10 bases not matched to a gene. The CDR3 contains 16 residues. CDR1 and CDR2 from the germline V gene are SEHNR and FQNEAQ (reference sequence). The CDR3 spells CASSLGTTPFTDTQYF. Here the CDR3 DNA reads TGTGCCAGCAGCCTAGGGACTACGCCATTCACAGATACGCAGTATTTT.

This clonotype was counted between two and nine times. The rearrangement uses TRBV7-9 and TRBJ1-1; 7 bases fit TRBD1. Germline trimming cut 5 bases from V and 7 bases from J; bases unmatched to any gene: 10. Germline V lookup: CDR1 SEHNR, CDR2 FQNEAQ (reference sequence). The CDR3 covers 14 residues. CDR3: CASSDRQGRGEAFF. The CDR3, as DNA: TGTGCCAGCAGCGATAGACAGGGACGGGGTGAAGCTTTCTTT.

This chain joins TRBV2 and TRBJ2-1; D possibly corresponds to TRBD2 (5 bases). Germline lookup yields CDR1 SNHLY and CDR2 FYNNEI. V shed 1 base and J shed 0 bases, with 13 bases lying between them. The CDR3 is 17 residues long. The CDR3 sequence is CASSEVSGESSYNEQFF. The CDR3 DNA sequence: TGTGCCAGCAGTGAAGTGAGCGGCGAAAGCTCCTACAATGAGCAGTTCTTC.

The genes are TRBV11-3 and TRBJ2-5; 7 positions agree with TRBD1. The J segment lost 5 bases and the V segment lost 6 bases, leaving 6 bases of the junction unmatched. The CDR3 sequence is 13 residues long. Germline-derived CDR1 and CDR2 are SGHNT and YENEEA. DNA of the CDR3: TGTGCCAGCAGGACTACAGGGGACGAGACCCAGTACTTC. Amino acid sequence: CASRTTGDETQYF.

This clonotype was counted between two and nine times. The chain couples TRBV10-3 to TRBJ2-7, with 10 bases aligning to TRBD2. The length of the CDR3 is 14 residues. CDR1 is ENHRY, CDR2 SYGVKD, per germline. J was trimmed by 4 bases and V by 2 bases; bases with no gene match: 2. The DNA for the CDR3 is TGTGCCATCAGTGAGCTAGCGGGAGTTTACGAGCAGTACTTC. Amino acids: CAISELAGVYEQYF.

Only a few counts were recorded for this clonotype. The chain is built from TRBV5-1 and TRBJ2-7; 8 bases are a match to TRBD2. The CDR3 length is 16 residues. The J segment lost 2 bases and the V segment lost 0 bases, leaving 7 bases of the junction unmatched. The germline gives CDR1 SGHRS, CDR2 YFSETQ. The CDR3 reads CASSLDSAGAPYEQYF. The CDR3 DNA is TGCGCCAGCAGCTTGGACTCAGCGGGGGCCCCCTACGAGCAGTACTTC.